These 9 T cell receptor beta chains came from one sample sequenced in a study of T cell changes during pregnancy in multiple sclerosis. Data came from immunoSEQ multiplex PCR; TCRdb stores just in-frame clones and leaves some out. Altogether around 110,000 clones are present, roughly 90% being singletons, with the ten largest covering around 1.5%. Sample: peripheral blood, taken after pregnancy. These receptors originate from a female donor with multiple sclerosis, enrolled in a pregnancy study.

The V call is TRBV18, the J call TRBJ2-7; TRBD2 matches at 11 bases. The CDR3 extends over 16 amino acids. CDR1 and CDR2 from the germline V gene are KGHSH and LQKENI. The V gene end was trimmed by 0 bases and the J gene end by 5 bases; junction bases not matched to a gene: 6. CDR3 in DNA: TGTGCCAGCTCACCACCGCTAGCGGGAGGCCATCACGAGCAGTACTTC. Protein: CASSPPLAGGHHEQYF.

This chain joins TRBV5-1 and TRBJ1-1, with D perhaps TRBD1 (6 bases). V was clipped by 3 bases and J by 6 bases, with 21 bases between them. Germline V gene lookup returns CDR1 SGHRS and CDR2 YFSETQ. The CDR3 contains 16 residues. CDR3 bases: TGCGCCAGCAGCTGGAATAACAGGGCAAAAGGGTCTGAAGCTTTCTTT. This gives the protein CASSWNNRAKGSEAFF.

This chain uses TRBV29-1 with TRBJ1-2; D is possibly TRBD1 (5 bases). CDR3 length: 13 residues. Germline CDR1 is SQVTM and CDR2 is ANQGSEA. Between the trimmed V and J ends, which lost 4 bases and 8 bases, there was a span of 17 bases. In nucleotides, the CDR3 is TGCAGCGTTGGAAGGGAGGGGCTACGGGGCTACACCTTC. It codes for CSVGREGLRGYTF.

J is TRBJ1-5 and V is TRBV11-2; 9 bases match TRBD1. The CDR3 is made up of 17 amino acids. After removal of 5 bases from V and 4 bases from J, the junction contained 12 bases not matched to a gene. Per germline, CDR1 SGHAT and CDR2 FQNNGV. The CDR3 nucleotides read TGTGCCAGCAGCCCGCGGACAGGGGTTAGGAGAAATCAGCCCCAGCATTTT. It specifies CASSPRTGVRRNQPQHF.

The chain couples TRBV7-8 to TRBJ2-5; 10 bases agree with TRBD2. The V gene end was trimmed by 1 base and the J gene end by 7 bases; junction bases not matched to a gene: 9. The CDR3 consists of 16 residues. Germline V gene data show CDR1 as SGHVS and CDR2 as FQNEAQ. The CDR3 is CASSLVGLAGDGTQYF. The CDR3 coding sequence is TGTGCCAGCAGCTTAGTAGGGCTAGCGGGAGACGGGACCCAGTACTTC.

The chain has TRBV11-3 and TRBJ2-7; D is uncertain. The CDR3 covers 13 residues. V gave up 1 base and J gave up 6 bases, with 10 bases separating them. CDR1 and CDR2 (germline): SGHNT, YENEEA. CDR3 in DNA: TGTGCCAGCAGCTTAGGAGTAGCTAGCGAGCAGTACTTC. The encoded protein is CASSLGVASEQYF.

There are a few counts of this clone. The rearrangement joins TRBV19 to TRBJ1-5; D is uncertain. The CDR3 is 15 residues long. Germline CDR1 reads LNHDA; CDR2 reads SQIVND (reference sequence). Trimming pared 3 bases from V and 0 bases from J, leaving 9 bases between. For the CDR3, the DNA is TGTGCCAGTAGTATTCAGGAAAATAGCAATCAGCCCCAGCATTTT. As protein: CASSIQENSNQPQHF.

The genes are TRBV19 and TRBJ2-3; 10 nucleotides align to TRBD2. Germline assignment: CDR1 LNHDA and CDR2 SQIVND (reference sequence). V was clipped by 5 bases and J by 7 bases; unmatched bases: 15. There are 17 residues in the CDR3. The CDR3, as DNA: TGTGCCAGTAGTTTAACTAGGAGAGCGGGAGGGCCCTATACGCAGTATTTT. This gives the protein CASSLTRRAGGPYTQYF.

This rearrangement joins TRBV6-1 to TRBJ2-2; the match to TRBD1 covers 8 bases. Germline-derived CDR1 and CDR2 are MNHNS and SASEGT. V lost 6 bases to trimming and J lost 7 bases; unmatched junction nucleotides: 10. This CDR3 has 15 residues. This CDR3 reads CASSRGLRVGGELFF. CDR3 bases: TGTGCCAGCAGCAGGGGGCTGCGGGTAGGCGGGGAGCTGTTTTTT.